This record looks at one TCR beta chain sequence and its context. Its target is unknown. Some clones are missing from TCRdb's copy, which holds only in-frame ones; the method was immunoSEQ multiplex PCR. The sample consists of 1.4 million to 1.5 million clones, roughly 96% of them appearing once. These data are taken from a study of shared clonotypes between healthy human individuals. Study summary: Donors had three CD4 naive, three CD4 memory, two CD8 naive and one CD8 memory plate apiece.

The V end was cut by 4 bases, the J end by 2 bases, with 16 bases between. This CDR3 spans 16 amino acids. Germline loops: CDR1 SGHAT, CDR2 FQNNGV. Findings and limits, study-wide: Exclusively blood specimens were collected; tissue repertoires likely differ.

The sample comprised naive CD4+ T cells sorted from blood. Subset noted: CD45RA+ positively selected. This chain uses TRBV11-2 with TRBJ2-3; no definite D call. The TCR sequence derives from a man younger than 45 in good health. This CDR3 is CASSYLRPETTDTQYF. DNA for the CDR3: TGTGCCAGCAGCTACCTCAGACCGGAAACCACAGATACGCAGTATTTT.